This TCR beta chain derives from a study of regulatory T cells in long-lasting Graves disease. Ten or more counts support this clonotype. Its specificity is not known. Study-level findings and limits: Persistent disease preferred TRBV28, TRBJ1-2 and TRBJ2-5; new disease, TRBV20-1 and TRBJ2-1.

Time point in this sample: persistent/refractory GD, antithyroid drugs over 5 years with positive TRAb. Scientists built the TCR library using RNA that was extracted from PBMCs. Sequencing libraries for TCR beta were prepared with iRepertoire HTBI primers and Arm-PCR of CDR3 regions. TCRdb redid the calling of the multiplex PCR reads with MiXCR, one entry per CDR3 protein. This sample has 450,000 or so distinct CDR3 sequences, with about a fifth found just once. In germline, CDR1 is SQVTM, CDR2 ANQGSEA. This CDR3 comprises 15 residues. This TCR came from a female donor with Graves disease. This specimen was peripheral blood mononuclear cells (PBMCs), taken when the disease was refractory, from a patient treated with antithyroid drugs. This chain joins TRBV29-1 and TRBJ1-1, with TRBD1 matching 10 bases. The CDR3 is CVTRQGALLNTEAFF. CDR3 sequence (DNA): TGCGTAACAAGACAGGGGGCCCTTCTCAACACTGAAGCTTTCTTT.